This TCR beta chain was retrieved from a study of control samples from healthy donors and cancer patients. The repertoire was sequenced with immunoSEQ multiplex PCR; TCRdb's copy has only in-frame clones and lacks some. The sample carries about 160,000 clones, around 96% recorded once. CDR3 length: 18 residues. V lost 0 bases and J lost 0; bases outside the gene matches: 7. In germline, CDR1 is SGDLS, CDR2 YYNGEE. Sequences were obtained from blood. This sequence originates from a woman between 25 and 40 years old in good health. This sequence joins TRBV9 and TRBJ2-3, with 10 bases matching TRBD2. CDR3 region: CASSVGASGGPSTDTQYF. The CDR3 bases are TGTGCCAGCAGCGTAGGGGCTAGCGGGGGCCCCAGCACAGATACGCAGTATTTT.